The 7 T cell receptor beta chains below come from one sample, sequenced in a study of blood T cell repertoires in COVID-19. Clones were sequenced by immunoSEQ multiplex PCR, and TCRdb holds only the in-frame ones, with some missing. Of about 32,000 clones in the sample, just over 85% are singletons; the top ten hold less than 5.5%. Specimen: peripheral blood. The receptors stem from a woman between 65 and 79 years old with active COVID-19.

The V gene is TRBV6-1, the J gene TRBJ2-1; TRBD2 might be the D (5 bases). Germline values: CDR1 MNHNS, CDR2 SASEGT. The V and J ends lost 1 base and 10 bases respectively, with 8 bases between them. The CDR3 runs to 12 residues. In nucleotides, the CDR3 is TGTGCCAGCAGTGAAGGGACTCCCGAGCAGTTCTTC. It yields the protein CASSEGTPEQFF.

The chain couples TRBV6-6 to TRBJ2-2; no reliable D call. Deletions cut 0 bases from V and 1 base from J, with 6 bases between. Germline V gives CDR1 MNHNY, CDR2 SVGAGI (reference sequence). This CDR3 has 15 residues. In DNA form, the CDR3 reads TGTGCCAGCAGTTACTCGATACAGAACACCGGGGAGCTGTTTTTT. It is translated as CASSYSIQNTGELFF.

This sequence joins TRBV15 and TRBJ1-4; 8 bases agree with TRBD1. Germline loops: CDR1 LNHNV, CDR2 YYDKDF (reference sequence). This CDR3 has 16 residues. J gave up 10 bases and V 3 bases, and 13 bases lay outside the gene matches. The CDR3 is CATSSSRGQGGRKLFF. The CDR3 bases are TGTGCCACCAGCAGCTCCCGTGGACAGGGCGGGAGAAAACTGTTTTTT.

The chain combines TRBV10-3 with TRBJ2-1, with D maybe TRBD2 (6 bases). CDR1 and CDR2 from the germline V gene are ENHRY and SYGVKD. V shed 4 bases and J shed 5 bases, with 12 bases lying between them. The CDR3 loop spans 14 amino acids. This CDR3 reads CAISVLGLHNEQFF. Written as DNA, the CDR3 is TGTGCCATCAGTGTCCTGGGACTTCACAATGAGCAGTTCTTC.

The V call is TRBV6-6, the J call TRBJ2-5, with 11 nucleotides matching TRBD2. Trimming cost V 6 bases and J 5 bases; bases outside gene matches: 11. The germline V gene encodes CDR1 MNHNY and CDR2 SVGAGI (reference sequence). The CDR3 runs 16 residues. CDR3 DNA: TGTGCCAGCAGAAACCTAGCGGGGGGCGCGGGGGAGACCCAGTACTTC. Protein sequence: CASRNLAGGAGETQYF.

The chain combines TRBV12-3 or TRBV12-4 with TRBJ1-6; D gene unclear. Deletions cut 4 bases from V and 7 bases from J, with 2 bases between. This CDR3 is built from 11 residues. The CDR3 sequence: CASSSNSPLHF. Written as DNA, the CDR3 is TGTGCCAGCAGTTCAAATTCACCCCTCCACTTT.

By frequency in the sample, this clone is medium-sized. The CDR3 sequence: CASSESLGYEQYF. CDR3 nucleotides: TGCGCCAGCAGTGAGTCACTCGGCTACGAGCAGTACTTC. This rearrangement joins TRBV10-2 to TRBJ2-7; D is unresolved. V shed 0 bases and J shed 3 bases, with 6 bases lying between them. The CDR3 is made up of 13 amino acids. Per the germline V gene, CDR1 is WSHSY and CDR2 is SAAADI.